The present T cell receptor (beta chain) was sequenced within a study of blood T cell repertoires in COVID-19. On the study more broadly: The origin of the acute and convalescent COVID-19 samples was the United States, Italy and Spain. In each case, the material was cDNA or gDNA derived from T cells, B-cell-depleted T cells, or PBMCs.

Seattle patients were enrolled during active infection and followed longitudinally. This CDR3 is built from 15 residues. V shed 3 bases and J shed 4 bases, with 14 bases lying between them. Germline V lookup: CDR1 SGHKS, CDR2 YYEKEE (reference sequence). Under the authors' procedure: Using reference gene primer amplification, nucleated cell counts were estimated. Method: immunoSEQ multiplex PCR; TCRdb's copy keeps in-frame clones and lacks some. From that table come the V and J calls and clone size; the DNA was used to work out D and trimming. The table records over 50,000 clones, 80% to 85% of them present only once.

The V gene is TRBV5-5, the J gene TRBJ2-1; possible D gene TRBD1, 5 bases. Sequencing was carried out using peripheral blood. This TCR was sampled from a man in his 60s with COVID-19, enrolled during active disease. The CDR3 is CASSSQGGIYNEQFF. The CDR3 region has the DNA TGTGCCAGCAGCTCCCAGGGTGGTATTTACAATGAGCAGTTCTTC.